This T cell receptor (beta chain) emerged from a study of TIL therapy for anti-PD-1-resistant metastatic lung cancer (dated by TCRdb to the early 2020s). About the full investigation: Tumors were harvested before any PD-1/PD-L1 blockade; patients then received nivolumab, and those progressing received lymphodepletion, expanded TIL infusion and IL-2. A median age of around 54 years (range about 35-85) and a median tumor PD-L1 proportion score of 6% were recorded among enrolled patients. The cohort was predominantly lung adenocarcinoma, with four EGFR-mutant and two ALK-rearranged tumors, and half of patients were current or former smokers. A median non-synonymous tumor mutation burden of under 1.9 mutations per megabase was determined across the cohort by whole-exome sequencing. T cell receptor beta sequencing of tumor and peripheral blood served to follow clonotypes across the tumor, the expanded TIL product, and serial blood samples.

Overall study results and their limits: The study protocol defined all tumor marker inferences as exploratory. Generalizability was limited because the cohort was highly selected, with more treatment-naive, never-smoker and oncogene-addicted patients included than is typical. Clonotypes from the infused TIL partially replaced the baseline peripheral repertoire and then declined over months, and persistence showed no apparent association with response.

Including cysteine and phenylalanine, the CDR3 has 15 amino acids. The DNA shown is the 45-base CDR3, in frame from base 1. CDR1 and CDR2, per the germline V gene, are MGHRA and YSYEKL. The junction shows trimming of 0 bases on V and 5 bases on J, plus 11 bases between the germline ends. As regards this clone: The target of this receptor is not known. Base qualities are missing; no much larger clone stands one base away.

Reading the label with the study, this specimen's time point is: pre-treatment sample, taken before nivolumab and TIL therapy. Adults with stage 4 NSCLC were enrolled in a dual-center phase I trial from late 2017 to early 2020. The samples were obtained from a phase I trial that was single-arm and open-label and tested tumor-infiltrating lymphocyte therapy combined with nivolumab in advanced non-small cell lung cancer. Blood mononuclear cells from EDTA tubes were isolated by Ficoll gradient, snap-frozen as pellets, and DNA was extracted with a Qiagen mini-prep kit. The immunoSEQ v3 hsTCRB kit was used to amplify TCR beta CDR3 regions from genomic DNA through bias-controlled multiplex PCR. TCR libraries were sequenced on an Illumina NextSeq 500 to approximately 2 million read pairs for survey level or about 5-6.5 million for deep level. As for the authors' bioinformatics: The immunoSEQ Analyzer software assigned V, D and J genes, filtered out non-productive sequences, and reported clonality. Repertoires were compared by productive Simpson clonality and by the Morisita overlap index of productive TRB rearrangements between infused TIL and blood. Absolute clonotype counts in blood were estimated as lymphocyte count times CD3+ fraction times the clone's productive frequency. The immuneACCESS repertoire file appears here via TCRdb, limited to in-frame rearrangements. These files lack a portion of the clones; in checked studies, under half of the deficit traces to unresolved V genes, and the cause of the others is not known. V and J calls and clone size are given by that table; D and trimming were obtained from the DNA. The sample profile shows about 45,000 clones; approximately 79% of them were found once. The top ten clonotypes cover about 16% of the sample.

The sequencing used blood, collected at baseline. This TCR was recovered from a man between 70 and 80 years old with non-small cell lung cancer. The receptor chain draws on TRBV4-1 and TRBJ1-5; TRBD1 is a possible D gene, resting on 6 matching bases. The DNA sequence is as follows: TGCGCCAGCAGCCAAGAAAGGGGGGCCTATCAGCCCCAGCATTTT. It translates as CASSQERGAYQPQHF.